The T cell receptor beta chain under discussion was sequenced for a study of cytomegalovirus exposure and HLA in healthy donors. PCR used 60 Vbeta primers and 13 Jbeta primers. Clones were sequenced by immunoSEQ multiplex PCR, and TCRdb holds only the in-frame ones, with some missing. The sample has some 140,000 clones; roughly three quarters are singletons. The V end was cut by 1 base, the J end by 0 bases, with 11 bases between. This CDR3 contains 16 residues. Germline loops: CDR1 KGHSH, CDR2 LQKENI. What was sequenced was PBMCs. The J gene is TRBJ2-3, the V gene TRBV18; D not resolved. The TCR was taken from a man between 25 and 39 years old in good health and CMV-seropositive. The CDR3 region is CASSPRGSPSTDTQYF. As DNA, the CDR3 is TGTGCCAGCTCACCACGTGGCAGTCCTAGCACAGATACGCAGTATTTT.